This is a list of T cell receptor beta chains from one sample in a study of blood T cell repertoires in COVID-19. Sequencing was performed with immunoSEQ multiplex PCR; in TCRdb, only in-frame clones are kept and a portion is missing. The profile shows around 140,000 clones, 65% to 85% of them singletons. Sequencing used peripheral blood. Receptor source: a woman older than 75 with acute or convalescent COVID-19. Both conserved end residues are part of each CDR3. Each record gives: V gene, J gene, D gene, clone size, CDR3 protein, CDR3 DNA. A D gene is named only where the DNA matches it firmly. Rows may omit the clone size; those that give it use once, few, many or a size class.

v_call: TRBV11-3; j_call: TRBJ2-1; d_call: TRBD2; clone_size: few; cdr3_aa: CASSLVTGLAGGPGNEQFF; cdr3_nt: TGTGCCAGCAGCTTAGTGACGGGACTAGCGGGGGGGCCCGGGAATGAGCAGTTCTTC
v_call: TRBV6-5; j_call: TRBJ2-1; d_call: NA; clone_size: NA; cdr3_aa: CASSYWRGSHNEQFF; cdr3_nt: TGTGCCAGCAGTTACTGGCGGGGCTCACACAATGAGCAGTTCTTC
v_call: TRBV6-2/TRBV6-3; j_call: TRBJ2-7; d_call: NA; clone_size: NA; cdr3_aa: CASSHLPSAGSSNEQYF; cdr3_nt: TGTGCCAGCAGCCATCTCCCTTCGGCAGGGTCCTCCAACGAGCAGTACTTC
v_call: TRBV19; j_call: TRBJ2-6; d_call: TRBD1; clone_size: NA; cdr3_aa: CASSRQGAQSGANVLTF; cdr3_nt: TGTGCCAGTAGCCGACAGGGGGCGCAATCTGGGGCCAACGTCCTGACTTTC
v_call: TRBV5-1; j_call: TRBJ2-1; d_call: TRBD1; clone_size: NA; cdr3_aa: CASSDDRGFYNEQFF; cdr3_nt: TGCGCCAGCAGCGACGACAGGGGATTCTACAATGAGCAGTTCTTC
v_call: TRBV7-2; j_call: TRBJ2-7; d_call: NA; clone_size: NA; cdr3_aa: CASSLGRSSYEQYF; cdr3_nt: TGTGCCAGCAGCCTTGGGAGGAGCTCCTACGAGCAGTACTTC
v_call: TRBV6-2/TRBV6-3; j_call: TRBJ2-2; d_call: NA; clone_size: NA; cdr3_aa: CASTPGALNTGELFF; cdr3_nt: TGTGCCAGCACCCCGGGGGCTCTGAACACCGGGGAGCTGTTTTTT
v_call: TRBV6-1; j_call: TRBJ2-1; d_call: TRBD1; clone_size: NA; cdr3_aa: CASSEGGTGGNEQFF; cdr3_nt: TGTGCCAGCAGTGAAGGCGGGACAGGGGGCAATGAGCAGTTCTTC
v_call: TRBV18; j_call: TRBJ1-2; d_call: NA; clone_size: NA; cdr3_aa: CASSPDISLGYTF; cdr3_nt: TGTGCCAGCTCCCCAGACATATCTCTTGGCTACACCTTC
v_call: TRBV7-2; j_call: TRBJ1-6; d_call: NA; clone_size: NA; cdr3_aa: CASSTEWDTRNSPLHF; cdr3_nt: TGTGCCAGCAGCACAGAATGGGACACGCGGAATTCACCCCTCCACTTT
v_call: TRBV11-2; j_call: TRBJ2-7; d_call: TRBD2; clone_size: NA; cdr3_aa: CASSPGTSGGYEQYF; cdr3_nt: TGTGCCAGCAGCCCCGGGACTAGCGGGGGTTACGAGCAGTACTTC
v_call: TRBV19; j_call: TRBJ1-2; d_call: NA; clone_size: NA; cdr3_aa: CASSFDSGLTYGYTF; cdr3_nt: TGTGCCAGTAGTTTCGACAGCGGACTAACCTATGGCTACACCTTC
v_call: TRBV6-5; j_call: TRBJ2-7; d_call: NA; clone_size: NA; cdr3_aa: CASSTRTGSYEQYF; cdr3_nt: TGTGCCAGCAGTACCAGGACGGGGTCCTACGAGCAGTACTTC
v_call: TRBV7-2; j_call: TRBJ2-2; d_call: NA; clone_size: NA; cdr3_aa: CASSPGVRVGGTGELFF; cdr3_nt: TGTGCCAGCAGCCCCGGGGTAAGGGTTGGTGGCACCGGGGAGCTGTTTTTT
v_call: TRBV7-9; j_call: TRBJ2-3; d_call: TRBD2; clone_size: NA; cdr3_aa: CASSLAGGITDTQYF; cdr3_nt: TGTGCCAGCAGCCTAGCGGGAGGGATCACAGATACGCAGTATTTT
v_call: TRBV30; j_call: TRBJ1-1; d_call: NA; clone_size: NA; cdr3_aa: CAWSVPTGHSPLNTEAFF; cdr3_nt: TGTGCCTGGAGTGTACCGACAGGACACTCCCCCCTGAACACTGAAGCTTTCTTT
v_call: TRBV30; j_call: TRBJ1-2; d_call: TRBD1; clone_size: few; cdr3_aa: CAWTDRSPYYGYTF; cdr3_nt: TGTGCCTGGACGGACAGGTCTCCCTATTATGGCTACACCTTC
v_call: TRBV11-2; j_call: TRBJ2-1; d_call: TRBD2; clone_size: NA; cdr3_aa: CASSWTSGSYEQFF; cdr3_nt: TGTGCCAGCAGCTGGACTAGCGGGAGCTATGAGCAGTTCTTC
v_call: TRBV29-1; j_call: TRBJ1-2; d_call: TRBD1; clone_size: NA; cdr3_aa: CSVGDRGQSYGYTF; cdr3_nt: TGCAGCGTAGGGGACAGGGGGCAGAGCTATGGCTACACCTTC
v_call: TRBV5-4; j_call: TRBJ1-3; d_call: NA; clone_size: few; cdr3_aa: CASSLAPVSGNTIYF; cdr3_nt: TGTGCCAGCAGCTTGGCCCCGGTCTCTGGAAACACCATATATTTT
v_call: TRBV24-1; j_call: TRBJ1-2; d_call: NA; clone_size: once; cdr3_aa: CATSDFRGGVRRDYGYTF; cdr3_nt: TGTGCCACCAGTGATTTTAGAGGGGGAGTAAGAAGAGACTATGGCTACACCTTC
v_call: TRBV6-2/TRBV6-3; j_call: TRBJ1-2; d_call: TRBD1; clone_size: NA; cdr3_aa: CASSPDRDYGYTF; cdr3_nt: TGTGCCAGCAGCCCGGACAGGGACTATGGCTACACCTTC
v_call: TRBV4-1; j_call: TRBJ2-1; d_call: TRBD2; clone_size: NA; cdr3_aa: CASSQGASTSGGLYNEQFF; cdr3_nt: TGCGCCAGCAGCCAAGGTGCCTCGACTAGCGGGGGGTTATACAATGAGCAGTTCTTC
v_call: TRBV6-2/TRBV6-3; j_call: TRBJ1-5; d_call: NA; clone_size: NA; cdr3_aa: CASSYKEVQHF; cdr3_nt: TGTGCCAGCAGTTACAAGGAGGTACAGCATTTT
v_call: TRBV5-1; j_call: TRBJ2-2; d_call: TRBD1; clone_size: NA; cdr3_aa: CASIAGTGAVGLTGELFF; cdr3_nt: TGCGCCAGCATAGCCGGGACAGGGGCCGTAGGATTAACCGGGGAGCTGTTTTTT
v_call: TRBV5-6; j_call: TRBJ2-7; d_call: TRBD2; clone_size: NA; cdr3_aa: CASSLEGGGRSSYEQYF; cdr3_nt: TGTGCCAGCAGCTTGGAAGGCGGGGGGCGAAGCTCCTACGAGCAGTACTTC
v_call: TRBV5-3; j_call: TRBJ2-1; d_call: TRBD2; clone_size: NA; cdr3_aa: CARRGTRLLVYNEQFF; cdr3_nt: TGTGCCAGAAGGGGGACTAGACTCCTCGTATACAATGAGCAGTTCTTC
v_call: TRBV19; j_call: TRBJ1-6; d_call: NA; clone_size: NA; cdr3_aa: CASSQQSSYNSPLHF; cdr3_nt: TGTGCCAGTAGCCAACAGAGCTCCTATAATTCACCCCTCCACTTT
v_call: TRBV6-9; j_call: TRBJ2-7; d_call: TRBD1; clone_size: NA; cdr3_aa: CASSSTGTGIYEQYF; cdr3_nt: TGTGCCAGCAGTTCCACCGGGACAGGGATCTACGAGCAGTACTTC
v_call: TRBV6-5; j_call: TRBJ2-1; d_call: NA; clone_size: few; cdr3_aa: CASTYSPGYNEQFF; cdr3_nt: TGTGCCAGCACCTACTCCCCAGGGTATAATGAGCAGTTCTTC
v_call: TRBV29-1; j_call: TRBJ1-2; d_call: NA; clone_size: NA; cdr3_aa: CSVEIQGTGGYTF; cdr3_nt: TGCAGCGTTGAAATCCAGGGAACTGGTGGCTACACCTTC
v_call: TRBV6-5; j_call: TRBJ1-4; d_call: NA; clone_size: NA; cdr3_aa: CASSYDLKPTNEKLFF; cdr3_nt: TGTGCCAGCAGTTACGATCTAAAGCCAACTAATGAAAAACTGTTTTTT
v_call: TRBV15; j_call: TRBJ1-4; d_call: TRBD1; clone_size: NA; cdr3_aa: CATSRGNQGAVKLNEKLFF; cdr3_nt: TGTGCCACCAGCAGGGGAAACCAGGGGGCGGTAAAATTGAACGAAAAACTGTTTTTT
v_call: TRBV4-3; j_call: TRBJ2-5; d_call: NA; clone_size: few; cdr3_aa: CASSEQGSSTQYF; cdr3_nt: TGCGCCAGCAGCGAGCAGGGTTCGTCGACCCAGTACTTC
v_call: TRBV19; j_call: TRBJ2-5; d_call: NA; clone_size: once; cdr3_aa: CASSTRQKETQYF; cdr3_nt: TGTGCCAGTAGTACCAGACAGAAAGAGACCCAGTACTTC
v_call: TRBV30; j_call: TRBJ1-1; d_call: TRBD1; clone_size: NA; cdr3_aa: CAWSSLGTGTEAFF; cdr3_nt: TGTGCCTGGAGTAGTCTCGGGACAGGCACTGAAGCTTTCTTT
v_call: TRBV6-4; j_call: TRBJ1-1; d_call: TRBD1; clone_size: NA; cdr3_aa: CASSPDRGHAEAFF; cdr3_nt: TGTGCCAGCAGCCCCGACAGGGGTCACGCTGAAGCTTTCTTT
v_call: TRBV6-4; j_call: TRBJ1-2; d_call: NA; clone_size: NA; cdr3_aa: CASSDSFSGYTF; cdr3_nt: TGTGCCAGCAGTGACTCGTTCTCTGGCTACACCTTC
v_call: TRBV29-1; j_call: TRBJ2-2; d_call: TRBD1; clone_size: NA; cdr3_aa: CSVGGDRLNTGELFF; cdr3_nt: TGCAGCGTTGGGGGGGACAGGCTGAACACCGGGGAGCTGTTTTTT
v_call: TRBV13; j_call: TRBJ2-7; d_call: TRBD2; clone_size: NA; cdr3_aa: CASSLLAESYEQYF; cdr3_nt: TGTGCCAGCAGCCTACTAGCGGAGTCCTACGAGCAGTACTTC
v_call: TRBV11-2; j_call: TRBJ2-1; d_call: TRBD2; clone_size: NA; cdr3_aa: CASSLRGDSYNEQFF; cdr3_nt: TGTGCCAGCAGCTTGCGGGGGGATTCCTACAATGAGCAGTTCTTC
v_call: TRBV2; j_call: TRBJ1-1; d_call: NA; clone_size: once; cdr3_aa: CASSDPRGGRYTEAFF; cdr3_nt: TGTGCCAGCAGTGATCCGCGGGGGGGTCGGTACACTGAAGCTTTCTTT
v_call: TRBV7-8; j_call: TRBJ2-3; d_call: TRBD1; clone_size: NA; cdr3_aa: CASSSTWTGRGQIRGYF; cdr3_nt: TGTGCCAGCAGCTCCACCTGGACAGGAAGGGGACAGATACGTGGGTATTTT
v_call: TRBV11-3; j_call: TRBJ2-5; d_call: NA; clone_size: NA; cdr3_aa: CASSLDGQSQETQYF; cdr3_nt: TGTGCCAGCAGCTTAGATGGGCAGTCTCAAGAGACCCAGTACTTC
v_call: TRBV4-1; j_call: TRBJ2-5; d_call: TRBD2; clone_size: many; cdr3_aa: CASSRTSGRAGQETQYF; cdr3_nt: TGCGCCAGCAGTAGAACTAGCGGGAGGGCGGGACAAGAGACCCAGTACTTC
v_call: TRBV5-1; j_call: TRBJ2-2; d_call: TRBD1; clone_size: NA; cdr3_aa: CASGTGRDTGELFF; cdr3_nt: TGCGCCAGCGGGACAGGCAGAGACACCGGGGAGCTGTTTTTT
v_call: TRBV5-1; j_call: TRBJ2-3; d_call: NA; clone_size: NA; cdr3_aa: CASSLGETVTDTQYF; cdr3_nt: TGCGCCAGCAGCTTGGGAGAGACAGTCACAGATACGCAGTATTTT
v_call: TRBV27; j_call: TRBJ2-5; d_call: TRBD2; clone_size: NA; cdr3_aa: CASSSIQGTSGRTGRETQYF; cdr3_nt: TGTGCCAGCAGTTCCATACAGGGGACTAGCGGGAGGACTGGTCGGGAGACCCAGTACTTC
v_call: TRBV27; j_call: TRBJ1-5; d_call: NA; clone_size: NA; cdr3_aa: CASRVGTYSNQPQHF; cdr3_nt: TGTGCCAGCAGGGTCGGGACATATAGCAATCAGCCCCAGCATTTT
v_call: TRBV11-3; j_call: TRBJ2-2; d_call: TRBD1; clone_size: NA; cdr3_aa: CASSQRTGEAGELFF; cdr3_nt: TGTGCCAGCAGCCAACGGACAGGGGAGGCCGGGGAGCTGTTTTTT
v_call: TRBV11-2; j_call: TRBJ1-5; d_call: NA; clone_size: NA; cdr3_aa: CASSLGDNRNQPQHF; cdr3_nt: TGTGCCAGCAGCTTGGGGGACAACCGTAATCAGCCCCAGCATTTT
v_call: TRBV14; j_call: TRBJ2-5; d_call: NA; clone_size: NA; cdr3_aa: CASSQWSSDETQYF; cdr3_nt: TGTGCCAGCAGCCAATGGTCTAGCGACGAGACCCAGTACTTC
v_call: TRBV6-1; j_call: TRBJ2-3; d_call: NA; clone_size: NA; cdr3_aa: CASSERRVDTQYF; cdr3_nt: TGTGCCAGCAGTGAACGGCGGGTAGATACGCAGTATTTT